The T cell receptor beta chain described here comes from a study of T-cell reconstitution after alpha-beta-depleted transplantation in children. Study-wide points: At one year after transplant, newly produced T cells mostly accounted for T-cell counts and diversity. Expanded graft clones, several hundred of them, were reportedly the source of alpha-beta T cells about two months after transplant. Some patients' high day-60 TCRbeta diversity was traced to surviving recipient T cells and thymic progenitors.

This clonotype was counted at least ten times. What it binds is unknown. Trimming took 3 bases from V and 6 from J; bases not matched to a gene: 8. The CDR3 is 15 residues long. As it was prepared, the TCRbeta library received unique molecular identifiers. Each CDR3 protein gets one entry after TCRdb re-called the PCR reads with MiXCR. The data hold 700,000 or so distinct CDR3 sequences, with around 12% observed a single time. The J gene is TRBJ1-2, the V gene TRBV12-3 or TRBV12-4; 9 nucleotides line up with TRBD1. Sequenced here: PBMCs, sampled before TCRalphabeta/CD19-depleted stem cell transplant. This sequence was found in a girl aged 2 to 10 with congenital amegakaryocytic thrombocytopenia, due to receive a stem cell transplant. CDR3 in DNA: TGTGCCAGCAGTTTGGTGACAGGGGGAGGAAATGGCTACACCTTC. It encodes CASSLVTGGGNGYTF.